This T cell receptor (beta chain) was recovered during a study of PD-L1 blockade in urothelial cancer. Study details: Blood analyses occurred 3 weeks (second dose) and 6 weeks post treatment start.

Profiled with immunoSEQ multiplex PCR; TCRdb holds only in-frame clones, not every one. This table has some 84,000 clones, around 87% appearing once. The germline gives CDR1 SNHLY, CDR2 FYNNEI. This CDR3 comprises 16 residues. V shed 6 bases, J shed 1 base, and the junction held 10 bases outside the gene matches. The TCR sequence derives from a woman in her 70s with urothelial cancer. Sequences were derived from PBMCs, sampled around atezolizumab (anti-PD-L1) treatment. The chain has TRBV2 and TRBJ2-3; TRBD2 matches 7 bases. CDR3 amino acids: CASRSRASGGTDTQYF. The CDR3 region has the DNA TGTGCCAGCAGGTCACGGGCTAGCGGAGGCACAGATACGCAGTATTTT.